One and the same sample provided the 25 T cell receptor beta chains below, sequenced in a study of blood T cell repertoires in COVID-19. Here immunoSEQ multiplex PCR was the method, and the copy in TCRdb shows in-frame clones only, minus some. The data show roughly 250,000 clones, with about 85% seen just once and 0.7% to 1% held by the top ten. Sequenced input: peripheral blood. Source of these receptors: a human donor with COVID-19, enrolled during active disease. The donor label of this sample is uncertain.

The chain combines TRBV6-5 with TRBJ2-1; 9 nucleotides match TRBD2. CDR1 and CDR2 (germline): MNHEY, SVGAGI. CDR3 length: 14 amino acids. V lost 9 bases and J lost 4; bases outside the gene matches: 7. The CDR3 spells CASSGTSTYNEQFF. CDR3 DNA: TGTGCCAGTTCCGGGACTAGCACATACAATGAGCAGTTCTTC.

The V and J genes are TRBV20-1 and TRBJ1-1; maybe TRBD1 (6 bases). Trimming shortened V by 6 bases and J by 3 bases, and 8 bases separated the two germline ends. CDR3 length: 11 residues. The germline gives CDR1 DFQATT, CDR2 SNEGSKA (reference sequence). The CDR3 reads CSAAGDTEAFF. CDR3 nucleotide sequence: TGCAGTGCCGCAGGGGACACTGAAGCTTTCTTT.

The rearrangement uses TRBV3-1 (or the pseudogene TRBV3-2) and TRBJ2-2, with 10 bases identical to TRBD2. The germline V gene has CDR1 LGHDT and CDR2 YNNKEL (reference sequence). With V trimmed by 7 bases and J by 6 bases, 2 bases remained unmatched. This CDR3 is built from 13 residues. The CDR3, as DNA: TGTGCCAGCAACCTAGCGGGAGCCGGGGAGCTGTTTTTT. Translated, it gives CASNLAGAGELFF.

A single count supports this clone. The genes are TRBV18 and TRBJ1-3; D unresolved. V lost 2 bases and J 7 bases, leaving 18 bases between the germline ends. Germline assignment: CDR1 KGHSH and CDR2 LQKENI. This CDR3 spans 16 amino acids. The CDR3 coding sequence is TGTGCCAGCTCACCATCACCATCCGAAACCGGGAACACCATATATTTT. Translation gives CASSPSPSETGNTIYF.

This chain uses TRBV24-1 with TRBJ2-1, with 10 bases fitting TRBD2. From germline, CDR1 is KGHDR and CDR2 SFDVKD. V shed 3 bases, J shed 2 bases, and the junction held 3 bases outside the gene matches. This CDR3 spans 16 amino acids. The CDR3, as DNA: TGTGCCACCAGTGATGCTAGCGGGAGAACCTACAATGAGCAGTTCTTC. It yields the protein CATSDASGRTYNEQFF.

The rearrangement links TRBV12-3 or TRBV12-4 to TRBJ2-7; D uncertain. The V end was cut by 3 bases, the J end by 6 bases, with 12 bases between. The CDR3 has 13 residues. The CDR3: CASSFVETSEQYF. For the CDR3, the DNA is TGTGCCAGCAGTTTTGTCGAGACTTCCGAGCAGTACTTC.

The chain has TRBV29-1 and TRBJ1-2; maybe TRBD1 (6 bases). The CDR3 totals 14 residues. The V end lost 3 bases, the J end lost 4 bases, and 15 bases lay between the germline ends. Germline V gene data show CDR1 as SQVTM and CDR2 as ANQGSEA. The CDR3 is CSVDDRSMGYGYTF. The CDR3 DNA sequence: TGCAGCGTTGACGACAGGTCGATGGGCTATGGCTACACCTTC.

This chain connects TRBV5-1 to TRBJ1-1, with D unresolved. Deletions cut 1 base from V and 3 bases from J, with 10 bases between. This CDR3 has 14 residues. CDR1 and CDR2 (germline): SGHRS, YFSETQ. The CDR3 loop reads CASSLSEVYTEAFF. DNA for the CDR3: TGCGCCAGCAGCTTGTCAGAAGTCTACACTGAAGCTTTCTTT.

This clone has a handful of counts. The same CDR3 arises from other DNA sequences in this sample as well. V usage is TRBV5-1 and J usage is TRBJ1-1; D gene unclear. The germline gives CDR1 SGHRS, CDR2 YFSETQ. V was pared by 7 bases and J by 0 bases, with 13 bases between. The CDR3 sequence is 14 residues long. In DNA, the CDR3 is TGCGCCAGCGGGCCGACGGGAATGAACACTGAAGCTTTCTTT. It is translated as CASGPTGMNTEAFF.

V and J are TRBV6-5 and TRBJ2-7, with 9 positions matching TRBD1. CDR1 MNHEY and CDR2 SVGAGI come from the germline V gene. The ends lost 8 bases at V and 3 bases at J; junction bases unmatched: 11. The CDR3 is 15 amino acids. The CDR3 region is CASGTLTGGFYEQYF. DNA for the CDR3: TGTGCCAGCGGAACATTGACAGGGGGGTTCTACGAGCAGTACTTC.

The CDR3 bases are TGCGCCAGCAGCTTGACAGGGGGCACGTATGGCTACACCTTC. Residues: CASSLTGGTYGYTF. The gene calls are TRBV5-1 and TRBJ1-2, with 9 bases matching TRBD1. V gave up 1 base and J gave up 5 bases; unmatched junction bases: 3. Germline V gene data show CDR1 as SGHRS and CDR2 as YFSETQ. The CDR3 is 14 residues long.

The CDR3 DNA reads TGTGCCAGCAGCCTTGGGACAGGGAGAGGTGATACGCAGTATTTT. Translation: CASSLGTGRGDTQYF. The chain is built from TRBV11-1 and TRBJ2-3; 9 nucleotides line up with TRBD1. Trimming at V came to 5 bases and at J to 6 bases, leaving 9 bases not matched to a gene. This CDR3 comprises 15 residues. The germline V gene encodes CDR1 SGHAT and CDR2 FQDESV (reference sequence).

This chain uses TRBV3-1 (or the pseudogene TRBV3-2) with TRBJ2-7, with D unclear. Germline CDR1 LGHDT, CDR2 YNNKEL (reference sequence). Trimming cost V 1 base and J 3 bases, with 16 bases left between them. The CDR3 loop spans 16 amino acids. CDR3 DNA: TGTGCCAGCAGCCAAGGGTTGTTGAGCTCGGGCTACGAGCAGTACTTC. It is translated as CASSQGLLSSGYEQYF.

V and J are TRBV7-2 and TRBJ2-4, with D possibly matching TRBD2 (6 bases). Germline lookup yields CDR1 SGHTA and CDR2 FQGNSA. The germline V and J ends were trimmed by 3 bases and 5 bases, with 17 bases remaining between them. The CDR3 sequence is 16 residues long. CDR3 bases: TGTGCCAGCAGCTTGGCGGGGCCGACCGTTCAAAACATTCAGTACTTC. The encoded protein is CASSLAGPTVQNIQYF.

The genes are TRBV7-3 and TRBJ1-1, with D unresolved. Trimming pared 4 bases from V and 4 bases from J, leaving 13 bases between. Looked up from germline, CDR1 is SGHTA and CDR2 is FQGTGA. This CDR3 contains 14 residues. The CDR3 protein is CASSSAGEITEAFF. The CDR3 DNA reads TGTGCCAGCAGCTCCGCCGGGGAGATCACTGAAGCTTTCTTT. The whole variable domain, remainder taken from reference TRBV7-3 and TRBJ1-1, is GAGVSQTPSNKVTEKGKYVELRCDPISGHTALYWYRQSLGQGPEFLIYFQGTGAADDSGLPNDRFFAVRPEGSVSTLKIQRTERGDSAVYLCASSSAGEITEAFFGQGTRLTVV.

This chain connects TRBV5-1 to TRBJ1-4; maybe TRBD1 (5 bases). The CDR3 is 15 residues long. CDR1 and CDR2 (germline): SGHRS, YFSETQ. Between the trimmed V and J ends, which lost 4 bases and 0 bases, there was a span of 10 bases. CDR3 loop: CASSPDRATNEKLFF. CDR3 DNA: TGCGCCAGCAGCCCAGACAGAGCAACTAATGAAAAACTGTTTTTT.

The rearrangement links TRBV29-1 to TRBJ2-3; D is possibly TRBD2 (5 bases). CDR1 SQVTM and CDR2 ANQGSEA come from the germline V gene. The CDR3 has 14 residues. The V end was cut by 7 bases, the J end by 0 bases, with 14 bases between. The CDR3 reads CSAAGVGSTDTQYF. CDR3 sequence (DNA): TGCAGCGCCGCGGGCGTGGGAAGCACAGATACGCAGTATTTT.

The chain has TRBV6-1 and TRBJ2-5; D is unresolved. The germline CDR1 and CDR2 sequences are MNHNS and SASEGT. The length of the CDR3 is 13 residues. Trimming took off 1 base at V and 7 bases at J, with 10 bases between the two ends. CDR3 in amino acids: CASSEVFPGTQYF. The DNA of the CDR3 is TGTGCCAGCAGTGAAGTCTTCCCGGGGACCCAGTACTTC.

The chain employs TRBV9 and TRBJ2-7, with 7 nucleotides matching TRBD2. The CDR3 has 15 amino acids. V lost 4 bases, J lost 7 bases, and 14 bases stayed unmatched. Germline CDR1 is SGDLS and CDR2 is YYNGEE. This chain's CDR3 is CASSPDPGGIGEQYF. The CDR3 DNA reads as TGTGCCAGCAGCCCAGATCCCGGGGGGATCGGGGAGCAGTACTTC.

The V and J genes are TRBV30 and TRBJ1-4, with D perhaps matching TRBD1 (6 bases). Germline-derived CDR1 and CDR2 are GTSNPN and SVGIG (reference sequence). CDR3 length: 16 amino acids. V lost 0 bases and J lost 10, with 21 bases in between. The CDR3 sequence is CAWSVPRDMIFGKLFF. The CDR3 coding sequence is TGTGCCTGGAGTGTACCCAGGGACATGATATTCGGAAAACTGTTTTTT.

This clone was seen just once. This chain connects TRBV7-9 to TRBJ1-6; TRBD1 matches 9 bases. CDR3 size: 15 residues. Per germline, CDR1 SEHNR and CDR2 FQNEAQ (reference sequence). V dropped 5 bases and J dropped 7; count of bases not matched to a gene: 6. This CDR3 is CASSRQGVSNSPLHF. In nucleotides, the CDR3 is TGTGCCAGCAGCAGACAGGGGGTTTCGAATTCACCCCTCCACTTT.

The CDR3 nucleotides are TGTGCCAGTGGGGAGGGACAGGGGGCGGCAGATACGCAGTATTTT. Its protein is CASGEGQGAADTQYF. This chain links TRBV19 with TRBJ2-3; TRBD1 matches 12 bases. The junction had 7 bases not matched to a gene; V was cut back by 8 bases and J by 4 bases. The CDR3 runs to 15 residues. The V gene's germline CDR1 is LNHDA and CDR2 SQIVND (reference sequence).

V gene TRBV3-1 (or the pseudogene TRBV3-2) combines with J gene TRBJ1-3; a weak D match, TRBD1 (5 bases). With 8 bases removed from V and 1 base from J, the gap between germline ends came to 24 bases. Germline-derived CDR1 and CDR2 are LGHDT and YNNKEL (reference sequence). The CDR3 has 18 residues. DNA for the CDR3: TGTGCCAGCCGATCTATCGGGGGGGGTTCGAGATCTGGAAACACCATATATTTT. Translating it yields CASRSIGGGSRSGNTIYF.

V usage is TRBV3-1 (or the pseudogene TRBV3-2) and J usage is TRBJ1-5; 9 nucleotides line up with TRBD1. The CDR3 is made up of 14 amino acids. V lost 5 bases and J lost 7; bases outside the gene matches: 6. Germline V gene sequence: CDR1 LGHDT, CDR2 YNNKEL (reference sequence). CDR3 region: CASSATGGRQPQHF. The CDR3, as DNA: TGTGCCAGCAGCGCGACAGGGGGGCGCCAGCCCCAGCATTTT.

The rearrangement joins TRBV5-4 to TRBJ2-7; D may be TRBD2 (5 bases). The CDR3 loop spans 13 amino acids. CDR1 and CDR2 (germline): SGHNT, YYREEE (reference sequence). The V gene lost 4 bases and the J gene lost 5 bases, with 13 bases spanning the gap. The CDR3 here is CASSPEVHNEQYF. The CDR3 nucleotides read TGTGCCAGCAGCCCGGAGGTCCACAACGAGCAGTACTTC.